These 13 T cell receptor beta chains came from one sample sequenced in a study of T cells in localized non-small cell lung cancer. The repertoire was sequenced with immunoSEQ multiplex PCR; TCRdb's copy has only in-frame clones and lacks some. The sample consists of roughly 61,000 clones, about four fifths of them appearing once. Sample: PBMCs, taken before any cancer treatment. These receptors all stem from a man aged 40 to 69 with stage II lung adenocarcinoma.

This clone was seen only once. V and J are TRBV18 and TRBJ2-7; tentatively, D is TRBD1 (5 bases). The V and J ends lost 0 bases and 2 bases respectively, with 8 bases between them. The CDR3 extends over 14 amino acids. Per the germline V gene, CDR1 is KGHSH and CDR2 is LQKENI. The CDR3 reads CASSPPGATYEQYF. CDR3 nucleotide sequence: TGTGCCAGCTCACCACCAGGGGCTACCTACGAGCAGTACTTC.

This clone was detected only a few times. The rearrangement links TRBV29-1 to TRBJ2-1; 7 bases are a match to TRBD2. This CDR3 has 16 residues. CDR1 is SQVTM, CDR2 ANQGSEA, per germline. The V and J ends lost 3 bases and 7 bases, in that order; junction bases with no gene match: 15. This chain's CDR3 is CSVEGSVGLPRNEQFF. CDR3 bases: TGCAGCGTTGAGGGATCAGTGGGACTACCTCGTAATGAGCAGTTCTTC.

V is TRBV5-4 and J is TRBJ1-4; 8 bases align to TRBD1. Looked up from germline, CDR1 is SGHNT and CDR2 is YYREEE (reference sequence). The CDR3 is 14 residues long. The V segment lost 2 bases and the J segment 7 bases; nucleotides outside the gene matches: 4. Here the CDR3 reads CASSLGQGGEKLFF. CDR3 in DNA: TGTGCCAGCAGCTTAGGACAGGGTGGTGAAAAACTGTTTTTT.

V usage is TRBV29-1 and J usage is TRBJ1-2; 7 bases fit TRBD1. The CDR3 contains 12 residues. The V gene's germline CDR1 is SQVTM and CDR2 ANQGSEA. The ends lost 4 bases at V and 7 bases at J; junction bases unmatched: 6. The CDR3 protein is CSVARGKGGYTF. The CDR3 DNA reads as TGCAGCGTTGCCAGGGGGAAGGGTGGCTACACCTTC.

The chain employs TRBV6-5 and TRBJ2-3; 11 bases fit TRBD2. After removal of 5 bases from V and 4 bases from J, the junction contained 2 bases not matched to a gene. The CDR3 has 14 amino acids. CDR1 MNHEY and CDR2 SVGAGI come from the germline V gene. CDR3: CASSLAGGSDTQYF. In nucleotides, the CDR3 is TGTGCCAGCAGTCTAGCGGGAGGCTCAGATACGCAGTATTTT.

This chain connects TRBV6-1 to TRBJ1-5; D gene unclear. CDR1 is MNHNS, CDR2 SASEGT, per germline. Trimming took 7 bases from V and 3 from J, leaving 10 bases between them. The CDR3 loop spans 13 amino acids. CDR3 nucleotides: TGTGCCAGCATGATTGGGAACAATCAGCCCCAGCATTTT. This gives the protein CASMIGNNQPQHF.

In this sample, this clone turned up once. The rearrangement joins TRBV30 to TRBJ2-2; D remains unclear. The germline CDR1 and CDR2 sequences are GTSNPN and SVGIG (reference sequence). This CDR3 has 15 residues. Trimming stripped 2 bases from V and 3 bases from J, with 13 bases between. The CDR3 protein is CAWSRRPPDTGELFF. The CDR3 DNA sequence: TGTGCCTGGAGTCGACGCCCTCCTGACACCGGGGAGCTGTTTTTT.

J is TRBJ2-2 and V is TRBV5-1; a possible D gene is TRBD2 (9 bases). Germline CDR1 reads SGHRS; CDR2 reads YFSETQ. Trimming pared 5 bases from V and 6 bases from J, leaving 14 bases between. This CDR3 region has 14 residues. CDR3 sequence (DNA): TGCGCCAGCAGGCTAGCGGGACAGGCCGGGGAGCTGTTTTTT. Protein product: CASRLAGQAGELFF.

The rearrangement uses TRBV4-1 and TRBJ1-3; tentative D call: TRBD1 (5 bases). V was cut by 0 bases and J by 1 base, with 7 bases left in between. Germline lookup yields CDR1 MGHRA and CDR2 YSYEKL. This CDR3 is built from 15 residues. The CDR3 spells CASSQDPGSGNTIYF. The CDR3 DNA reads as TGCGCCAGCAGCCAAGATCCAGGGTCTGGAAACACCATATATTTT.

In DNA, the CDR3 is TGTGCCAGCAGCTGGGCTAGCGGGAGTAATGAGCAGTTCTTC. It yields the protein CASSWASGSNEQFF. The chain has TRBV7-9 and TRBJ2-1, with 10 bases that match TRBD2. V shed 4 bases and J 7 bases; nucleotides not matched to a gene: 4. This CDR3 spans 14 amino acids. Germline CDR1 and CDR2: SEHNR and FQNEAQ (reference sequence).

The CDR3, as DNA: TGCAGCGTTGTTTGGGCGGGAGCCCAAGAGACCCAGTACTTC. This encodes CSVVWAGAQETQYF. The genes are TRBV29-1 and TRBJ2-5, with 7 bases fitting TRBD2. The germline gives CDR1 SQVTM, CDR2 ANQGSEA. V lost 4 bases to trimming and J lost 1 base; unmatched junction nucleotides: 6. The CDR3 runs 14 residues.

V usage is TRBV29-1 and J usage is TRBJ1-2, with D perhaps TRBD1 (5 bases). The CDR3 is 14 amino acids. CDR1 is SQVTM and CDR2 is ANQGSEA in the germline V gene. The germline V and J ends were trimmed by 2 bases and 2 bases, with 12 bases remaining between them. CDR3 in DNA: TGCAGCGTTGAAAGGCAGGGAGGGAACTATGGCTACACCTTC. Translated: CSVERQGGNYGYTF.

V usage is TRBV2 and J usage is TRBJ2-7, with a possible D match to TRBD1 (5 bases). The CDR3 totals 11 residues. CDR1 is SNHLY, CDR2 FYNNEI, per germline. V lost 6 bases and J lost 4, with 7 bases in between. The CDR3 bases are TGTGCCAGCAGGGCAGGGTACGAGCAGTACTTC. Translation: CASRAGYEQYF.